One and the same sample provided the 24 T cell receptor beta chains below, sequenced in a study of OX40 agonist ivuxolimab in advanced cancers. Data came from immunoSEQ multiplex PCR; TCRdb stores just in-frame clones and leaves some out. The sample has around 37,000 clones; 65% to 85% are singletons. Material: CD4+ or CD8+ T cells sorted from blood, obtained in a trial of the OX40 agonist ivuxolimab. Receptors originate from an adult with an advanced solid tumor such as melanoma, head and neck, liver or kidney cancer.

V is TRBV5-4 and J is TRBJ1-2; weak D call: TRBD1 (5 bases). Trimming shortened V by 0 bases and J by 1 base, and 7 bases separated the two germline ends. CDR3 length equals 14 residues. Germline loops: CDR1 SGHNT, CDR2 YYREEE (reference sequence). The CDR3 is CASSLVGGNYGYTF. The CDR3 DNA reads as TGTGCCAGCAGCTTGGTTGGGGGTAACTATGGCTACACCTTC.

The chain combines TRBV27 with TRBJ2-2; D perhaps matches TRBD2 (5 bases). Between the trimmed V and J ends, which lost 2 bases and 1 base, there was a span of 11 bases. The CDR3 sequence is 16 residues long. Per the germline V gene, CDR1 is MNHEY and CDR2 is SMNVEV (reference sequence). Here the CDR3 reads CASSLRLAENTGELFF. Here the CDR3 DNA reads TGTGCCAGCAGTTTACGGCTAGCTGAGAACACCGGGGAGCTGTTTTTT.

This chain joins TRBV11-1 and TRBJ2-1; the match to TRBD2 covers 7 bases. From germline, CDR1 is SGHAT and CDR2 FQDESV (reference sequence). The length of the CDR3 is 17 residues. V gave up 2 bases and J gave up 1 base; unmatched junction bases: 8. The CDR3 DNA sequence: TGTGCCAGCAGCTTACTTCGTAGCGGGTTTTCCTACAATGAGCAGTTCTTC. Its protein product is CASSLLRSGFSYNEQFF.

The chain uses TRBV7-8 and TRBJ1-4; no firm D call. This CDR3 is built from 14 residues. CDR1 is SGHVS and CDR2 is FQNEAQ in the germline V gene. V lost 1 base and J 10 bases, leaving 13 bases between the germline ends. CDR3 protein: CASSLELISGKLFF. The CDR3 DNA reads as TGTGCCAGCAGCTTAGAGCTAATTAGTGGAAAACTGTTTTTT.

V is TRBV4-1 and J is TRBJ1-5; TRBD1 might be the D (5 bases). Germline assignment: CDR1 MGHRA and CDR2 YSYEKL. The CDR3 totals 16 residues. V was shortened by 0 bases and J by 0 bases, with 9 bases between the two germline ends. This chain's CDR3 is CASSQDVRVSNQPQHF. DNA of the CDR3: TGCGCCAGCAGCCAAGATGTCAGGGTTAGCAATCAGCCCCAGCATTTT.

This chain joins TRBV2 and TRBJ2-1; a possible D gene is TRBD1 (6 bases). The CDR3 contains 13 residues. From germline, CDR1 is SNHLY and CDR2 FYNNEI. The V and J ends lost 6 bases and 9 bases respectively, with 15 bases between them. CDR3 nucleotides: TGTGCCAGCAGGGGACAAAGACTCGGTGAGCAGTTCTTC. Translated, it gives CASRGQRLGEQFF.

CDR3 sequence: CASSVASTSNTGELFF. CDR3 sequence (DNA): TGTGCCAGCAGCGTAGCATCGACCTCGAACACCGGGGAGCTGTTTTTT. The rearrangement joins TRBV9 to TRBJ2-2; D gene uncertain. V shed 0 bases and J shed 0 bases, with 9 bases lying between them. Germline CDR1 is SGDLS and CDR2 is YYNGEE. CDR3 size: 16 residues.

Here the CDR3 DNA reads TGTGCCAGCAGTCTCCGACAGGGCGCCAATCAGCCCCAGCATTTT. Protein: CASSLRQGANQPQHF. The V gene is TRBV7-2, the J gene TRBJ1-5, with 7 positions matching TRBD1. The germline V gene encodes CDR1 SGHTA and CDR2 FQGNSA. The length of the CDR3 is 15 residues. J lost 3 bases, V lost 6 bases, and 8 bases had no gene match.

V gene TRBV5-6 combines with J gene TRBJ2-5; D remains ambiguous. This CDR3 region has 12 residues. CDR1 and CDR2 (germline): SGHDT, YYEEEE. V was pared by 3 bases and J by 4 bases, with 7 bases between. The DNA for the CDR3 is TGTGCCAGCAGCTGGACGAGAGAGACCCAGTACTTC. The encoded protein is CASSWTRETQYF. The whole variable domain, filled in from reference TRBV5-6 and TRBJ2-5, reads DAGVTQSPTHLIKTRGQQVTLRCSPKSGHDTVSWYQQALGQGPQFIFQYYEEEERQRGNFPDRFSGHQFPNYSSELNVNALLLGDSALYLCASSWTRETQYFGPGTRLLVL.

The chain is built from TRBV7-6 and TRBJ2-2; weak D call: TRBD1 (6 bases). The V gene's germline CDR1 is SGHVS and CDR2 FNYEAQ. The CDR3 loop spans 14 amino acids. V lost 1 base, J lost 6 bases, and 9 bases lay in between. The CDR3 bases are TGTGCCAGCAGCTTAGAAGGGGGATCCGGGGAGCTGTTTTTT. Amino acids: CASSLEGGSGELFF. Filled out from reference TRBV7-6 and TRBJ2-2, the complete variable domain reads GAGVSQSPRYKVTKRGQDVALRCDPISGHVSLYWYRQALGQGPEFLTYFNYEAQQDKSGLPNDRFSAERPEGSISTLTIQRTEQRDSAMYRCASSLEGGSGELFFGEGSRLTVL.

The chain carries TRBV5-4 and TRBJ2-2, with D maybe TRBD1 (6 bases). The V end was cut by 3 bases, the J end by 6 bases, with 18 bases between. This CDR3 is built from 16 residues. Per germline, CDR1 SGHNT and CDR2 YYREEE (reference sequence). The CDR3 DNA follows: TGTGCCAGCAGCTCCGGGACACCTCCCGTCGCCGGGGAGCTGTTTTTT. As protein: CASSSGTPPVAGELFF. The full variable domain, its missing parts supplied by reference TRBV5-4 and TRBJ2-2, is ETGVTQSPTHLIKTRGQQVTLRCSSQSGHNTVSWYQQALGQGPQFIFQYYREEENGRGNFPPRFSGLQFPNYSSELNVNALELDDSALYLCASSSGTPPVAGELFFGEGSRLTVL.

The rearrangement links TRBV7-3 to TRBJ1-1, with D maybe TRBD1 (5 bases). V was clipped by 5 bases and J by 1 base, with 11 bases between them. The CDR3 loop spans 14 amino acids. Per germline, CDR1 SGHTA and CDR2 FQGTGA. The CDR3 loop reads CASSPQGGNTEAFF. The CDR3 region has the DNA TGTGCCAGCAGCCCGCAGGGAGGGAACACTGAAGCTTTCTTT. Combining the CDR3 with reference TRBV7-3 and TRBJ1-1 gives the whole variable domain GAGVSQTPSNKVTEKGKYVELRCDPISGHTALYWYRQSLGQGPEFLIYFQGTGAADDSGLPNDRFFAVRPEGSVSTLKIQRTERGDSAVYLCASSPQGGNTEAFFGQGTRLTVV.

J is TRBJ2-5 and V is TRBV7-8, with a weak D call TRBD1 (5 bases). Trimming pared 2 bases from V and 2 bases from J, leaving 9 bases between. There are 14 residues in the CDR3. Germline CDR1 reads SGHVS; CDR2 reads FQNEAQ. The CDR3 reads CASSLRRTQETQYF. The CDR3 DNA reads TGTGCCAGCAGCTTACGCCGGACACAAGAGACCCAGTACTTC.

As DNA, the CDR3 is TGTGCCAGCAGCACTGGGACGGGAACGAACACAGATACGCAGTATTTT. The encoded protein is CASSTGTGTNTDTQYF. V is TRBV11-3 and J is TRBJ2-3, with D perhaps matching TRBD1 or TRBD2 (5 bases each). The length of the CDR3 is 16 residues. V was clipped by 5 bases and J by 2 bases, with 17 bases between them. From germline, CDR1 is SGHNT and CDR2 YENEEA.

The V and J genes are TRBV6-5 and TRBJ2-1; D is uncertain. V gave up 0 bases and J gave up 4 bases, with 10 bases separating them. The germline V gene has CDR1 MNHEY and CDR2 SVGAGI. The CDR3 covers 15 residues. The CDR3 nucleotides read TGTGCCAGCAGTTACTCGATGTTGGGGTACAATGAGCAGTTCTTC. Its protein is CASSYSMLGYNEQFF.

The rearrangement links TRBV4-1 to TRBJ1-4; D might be TRBD1 (6 bases). Trimming removed 7 bases at V and 7 bases at J, with 19 bases between. CDR1 MGHRA and CDR2 YSYEKL come from the germline V gene. The CDR3 sequence is 15 residues long. Written as DNA, the CDR3 is TGCGCCAGCAAGGAGGGTTCGAGACAGGCTGAAAAACTGTTTTTT. Translation: CASKEGSRQAEKLFF.

The chain couples TRBV14 to TRBJ2-5; 9 nucleotides agree with TRBD2. Gene TRBJ2-7 matches the end of the DNA better, so the J call may be wrong. This CDR3 is 16 amino acids long. The germline gives CDR1 SGHDN, CDR2 FVKESK. CDR3 sequence: CASSQERIAGVDEQYF. In nucleotides, the CDR3 is TGTGCCAGCAGCCAAGAGAGAATAGCGGGAGTCGACGAGCAGTACTTC.

This chain joins TRBV4-1 and TRBJ2-7, with 7 bases identical to TRBD1. Trimming cost V 5 bases and J 7 bases; bases outside gene matches: 8. The CDR3 is 13 amino acids. Germline CDR1 is MGHRA and CDR2 is YSYEKL. The CDR3 DNA reads TGCGCCAGCAGCAGCAACAGGGGACAGGAGCAGTACTTC. It translates to CASSSNRGQEQYF.

The chain couples TRBV18 to TRBJ1-3, with TRBD1 matching over 10 bases. From germline, CDR1 is KGHSH and CDR2 LQKENI. The CDR3 totals 16 residues. After removal of 4 bases from V and 2 bases from J, the junction contained 5 bases not matched to a gene. For the CDR3, the DNA is TGTGCCAGCTCACGGGACAGGGGATTCCCTGGAAACACCATATATTTT. This encodes CASSRDRGFPGNTIYF. Complete variable domain (other parts from reference TRBV18 and TRBJ1-3): NAGVMQNPRHLVRRRGQEARLRCSPMKGHSHVYWYRQLPEEGLKFMVYLQKENIIDESGMPKERFSAEFPKEGPSILRIQQVVRGDSAAYFCASSRDRGFPGNTIYFGEGSWLTVV.

This chain connects TRBV5-4 to TRBJ2-1, with 8 bases aligning to TRBD2. Germline CDR1 is SGHNT and CDR2 is YYREEE (reference sequence). Trimming cost V 4 bases and J 7 bases; bases outside gene matches: 13. CDR3 length: 16 amino acids. CDR3 sequence: CASSPAGIAGKNEQFF. CDR3 nucleotide sequence: TGTGCCAGCAGCCCTGCCGGGATAGCGGGGAAGAATGAGCAGTTCTTC.

The chain carries TRBV6-1 and TRBJ1-2; 10 bases match TRBD1. CDR1 is MNHNS, CDR2 SASEGT, per germline. This CDR3 has 13 amino acids. V lost 4 bases and J lost 7; bases outside the gene matches: 3. CDR3 DNA: TGTGCCAGCAGTGGACAGGGGGCGATTGGCTACACCTTC. It specifies CASSGQGAIGYTF.

The V call is TRBV10-3, the J call TRBJ2-7; 9 bases fit TRBD1. The CDR3 loop spans 17 amino acids. From germline, CDR1 is ENHRY and CDR2 SYGVKD. Trimming removed 5 bases from V and 6 bases from J; junction bases left unmatched: 17. The CDR3 DNA reads as TGTGCCATCAGTAAGGATCCCCCGGACAGGGGAAGTGGCGAGCAGTACTTC. Its protein is CAISKDPPDRGSGEQYF.

The rearrangement joins TRBV5-1 to TRBJ1-6, with 7 bases identical to TRBD1. CDR1 is SGHRS and CDR2 is YFSETQ in the germline V gene. This CDR3 is built from 16 residues. V was clipped by 0 bases and J by 3 bases; unmatched bases: 3. Here the CDR3 reads CASSLGQGGYNSPLHF. The CDR3 region has the DNA TGCGCCAGCAGCTTGGGACAGGGCGGCTATAATTCACCCCTCCACTTT.

The chain couples TRBV12-1 to TRBJ2-4; TRBD2 was called by the table and not checked on the DNA. TRBV12-1 is noted as a pseudogene. CDR3 size: 18 residues. For the CDR3, the DNA is TGTGCCAGCAGCCCAACGACTAGCGGGAGCTTGGCCAAAAACATTCAGTACTTC. Its protein is CASSPTTSGSLAKNIQYF.